This TCR beta chain was sequenced for a study of regulatory dendritic cells for organ transplantation. The study, taken as a whole, reports: Resting memory CD8+ T cells held the most alloreactive clonotypes. The authors noted considerable between-person heterogeneity in alloreactive memory CD8+ cells.

V shed 6 bases and J shed 6 bases, with 20 bases lying between them. The germline V gene has CDR1 SEHNR and CDR2 FQNEAQ (reference sequence). This CDR3 comprises 15 residues. Using immunoSEQ multiplex PCR, the repertoire was profiled, and TCRdb retains in-frame clones only, with some absent. The repertoire includes thousands of clones, 50% to 70% of them detected once, and 20% to 25% sits in the top ten. Allogeneic regulatory or mature dendritic cells were co-cultured for 5 days with CFSE-labeled sorted T cells at 1:10. Naive CD45RA+ and memory CD45RO+ CD4+ or CD8+ T cells were FACS-sorted. This clone appeared once. Its cognate antigen is unknown.

The sample was memory CD8+ T cells from blood cultured with dendritic cells. Indicated subset: CD45RO+ memory T cells. The rearrangement uses TRBV7-9 and TRBJ1-2; maybe TRBD1 (6 bases). The TCR comes from a human donor in good health. CDR3 region: CASSHKDRKLDGYTF. DNA for the CDR3: TGTGCCAGCAGTCACAAAGACAGGAAACTAGATGGCTACACCTTC.